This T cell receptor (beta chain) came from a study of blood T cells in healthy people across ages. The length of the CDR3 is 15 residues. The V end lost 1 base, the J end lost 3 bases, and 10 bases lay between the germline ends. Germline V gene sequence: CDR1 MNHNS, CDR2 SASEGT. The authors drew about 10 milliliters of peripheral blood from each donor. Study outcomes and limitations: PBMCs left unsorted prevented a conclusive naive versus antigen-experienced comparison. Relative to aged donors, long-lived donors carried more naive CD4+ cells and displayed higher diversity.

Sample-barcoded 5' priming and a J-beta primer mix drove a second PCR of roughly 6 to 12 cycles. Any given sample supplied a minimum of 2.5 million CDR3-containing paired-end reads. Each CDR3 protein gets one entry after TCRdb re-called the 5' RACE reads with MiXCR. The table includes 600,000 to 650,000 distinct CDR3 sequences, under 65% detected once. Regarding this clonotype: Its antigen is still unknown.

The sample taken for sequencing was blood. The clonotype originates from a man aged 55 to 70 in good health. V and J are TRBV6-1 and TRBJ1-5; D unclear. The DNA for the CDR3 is TGTGCCAGCAGTGAAGGGCCGGAACCCAATCAGCCCCAGCATTTT. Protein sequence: CASSEGPEPNQPQHF.